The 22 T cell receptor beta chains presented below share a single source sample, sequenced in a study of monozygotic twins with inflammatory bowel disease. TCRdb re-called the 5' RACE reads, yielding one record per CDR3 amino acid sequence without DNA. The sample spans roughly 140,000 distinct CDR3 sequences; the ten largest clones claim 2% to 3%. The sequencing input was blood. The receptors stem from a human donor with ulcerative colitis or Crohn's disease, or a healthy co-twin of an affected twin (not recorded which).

The CDR3 region is CASSQRQEANYGYTF. This chain connects TRBV7-9 to TRBJ1-2; without DNA, the TCRdb call of TRBD1 cannot be checked. This CDR3 region has 15 residues. Germline V gene sequence: CDR1 SEHNR, CDR2 FQNEAQ (reference sequence).

The CDR3 loop reads CASSLNSGGELFF. The chain employs TRBV7-2 and TRBJ2-2; TCRdb proposes TRBD1, but this gene call is untestable without DNA. This CDR3 spans 13 amino acids. Looked up from germline, CDR1 is SGHTA and CDR2 is FQGNSA.

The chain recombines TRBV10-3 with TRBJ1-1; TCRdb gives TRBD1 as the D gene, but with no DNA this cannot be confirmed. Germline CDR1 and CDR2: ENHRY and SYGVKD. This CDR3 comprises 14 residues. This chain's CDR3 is CAIRAQVTNTEAFF.

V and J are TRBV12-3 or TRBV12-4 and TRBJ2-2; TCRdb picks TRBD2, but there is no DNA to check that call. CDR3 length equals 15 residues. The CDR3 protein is CASSPAGGPTGELFF.

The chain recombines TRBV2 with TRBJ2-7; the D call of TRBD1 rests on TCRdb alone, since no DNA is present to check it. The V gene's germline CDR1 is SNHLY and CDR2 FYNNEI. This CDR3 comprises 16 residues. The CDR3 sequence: CASPREFGTGSYEQYF. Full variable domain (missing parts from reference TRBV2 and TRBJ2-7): EPEVTQTPSHQVTQMGQEVILRCVPISNHLYFYWYRQILGQKVEFLVSFYNNEISEKSEIFDDQFSVERPDGSNFTLKIRSTKLEDSAMYFCASPREFGTGSYEQYFGPGTRLTVT.

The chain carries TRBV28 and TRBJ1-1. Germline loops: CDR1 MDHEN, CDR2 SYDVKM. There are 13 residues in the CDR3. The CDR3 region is CASSLSGRTEAFF.

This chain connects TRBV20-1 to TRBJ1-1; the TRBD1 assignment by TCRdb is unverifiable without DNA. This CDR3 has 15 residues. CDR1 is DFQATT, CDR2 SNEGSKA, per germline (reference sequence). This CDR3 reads CSARERPGRYTEAFF.

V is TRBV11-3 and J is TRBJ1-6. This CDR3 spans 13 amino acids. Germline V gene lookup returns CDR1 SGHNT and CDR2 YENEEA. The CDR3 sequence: CASSLVTGSPLHF.

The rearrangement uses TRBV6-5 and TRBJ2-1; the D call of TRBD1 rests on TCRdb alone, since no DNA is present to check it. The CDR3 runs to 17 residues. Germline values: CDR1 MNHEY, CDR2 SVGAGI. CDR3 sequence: CASSYGTGVVSYNEQFF.

This CDR3 is CASSIDSTNSPLHF. The chain links TRBV21-1 to TRBJ1-6; TCRdb proposes TRBD1, but this gene call is untestable without DNA. TRBV21-1 is designated a pseudogene. The CDR3 is 14 residues long.

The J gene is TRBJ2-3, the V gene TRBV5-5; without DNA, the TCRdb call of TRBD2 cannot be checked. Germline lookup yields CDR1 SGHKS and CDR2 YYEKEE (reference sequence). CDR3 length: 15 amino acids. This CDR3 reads CASSWGTALADTQYF.

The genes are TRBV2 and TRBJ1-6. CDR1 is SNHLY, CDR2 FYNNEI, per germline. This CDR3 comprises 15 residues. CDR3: CASSETRSYNSPLHF.

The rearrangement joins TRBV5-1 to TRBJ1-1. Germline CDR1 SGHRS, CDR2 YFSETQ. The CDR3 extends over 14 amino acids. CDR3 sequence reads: CASSYEVRDTEAFF.

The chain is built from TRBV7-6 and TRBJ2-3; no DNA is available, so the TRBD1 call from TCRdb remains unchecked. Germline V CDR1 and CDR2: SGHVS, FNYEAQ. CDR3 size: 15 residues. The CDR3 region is CASSWWTRPSDTQYF.

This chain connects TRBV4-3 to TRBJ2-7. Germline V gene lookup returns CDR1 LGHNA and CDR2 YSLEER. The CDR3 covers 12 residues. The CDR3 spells CASSHDFYEQYF.

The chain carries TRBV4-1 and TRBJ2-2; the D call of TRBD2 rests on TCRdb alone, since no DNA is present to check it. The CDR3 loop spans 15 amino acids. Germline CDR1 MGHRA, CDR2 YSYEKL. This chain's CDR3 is CASSQGSGVSGELFF.

CDR3 sequence reads: CASSLVGGSYGYTF. The rearrangement uses TRBV5-1 and TRBJ1-2; TCRdb calls TRBD1, which cannot be checked without DNA. Per germline, CDR1 SGHRS and CDR2 YFSETQ. The CDR3 is made up of 14 amino acids.

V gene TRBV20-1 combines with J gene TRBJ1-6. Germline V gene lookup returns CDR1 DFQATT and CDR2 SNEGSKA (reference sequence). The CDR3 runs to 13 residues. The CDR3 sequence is CSAQTPPNSPLHF.

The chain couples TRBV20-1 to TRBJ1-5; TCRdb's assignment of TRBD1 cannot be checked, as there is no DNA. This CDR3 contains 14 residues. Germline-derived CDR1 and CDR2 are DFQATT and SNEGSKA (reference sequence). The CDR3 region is CSARDRWDNQPQHF.

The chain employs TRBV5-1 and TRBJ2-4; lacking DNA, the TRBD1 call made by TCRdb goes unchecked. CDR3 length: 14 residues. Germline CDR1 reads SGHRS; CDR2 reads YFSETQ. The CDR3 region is CASSRWDSQNMQYF.

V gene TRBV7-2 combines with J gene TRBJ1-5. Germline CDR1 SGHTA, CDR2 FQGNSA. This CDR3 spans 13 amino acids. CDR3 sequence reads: CASSLQGHQPQHF.

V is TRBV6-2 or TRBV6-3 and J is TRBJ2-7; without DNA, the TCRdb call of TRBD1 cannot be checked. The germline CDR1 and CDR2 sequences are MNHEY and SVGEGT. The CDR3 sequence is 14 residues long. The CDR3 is CASSGRGRDYEQYF.